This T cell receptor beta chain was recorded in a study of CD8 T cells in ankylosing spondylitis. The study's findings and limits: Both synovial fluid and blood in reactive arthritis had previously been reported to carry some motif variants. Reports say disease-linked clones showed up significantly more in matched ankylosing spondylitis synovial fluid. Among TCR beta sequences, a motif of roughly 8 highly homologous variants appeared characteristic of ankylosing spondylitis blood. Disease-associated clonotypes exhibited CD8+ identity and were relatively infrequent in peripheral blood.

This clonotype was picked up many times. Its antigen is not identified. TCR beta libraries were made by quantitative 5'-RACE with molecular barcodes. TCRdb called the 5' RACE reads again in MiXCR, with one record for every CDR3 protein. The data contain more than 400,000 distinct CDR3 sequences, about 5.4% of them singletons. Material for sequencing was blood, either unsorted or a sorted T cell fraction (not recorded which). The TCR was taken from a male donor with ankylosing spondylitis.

This CDR3 is CSAQLPGNTEAFF. The CDR3 DNA is TGCAGCGCCCAGTTACCGGGGAACACTGAAGCTTTCTTT. The chain combines TRBV29-1 with TRBJ1-1; no clear D. CDR3 size: 13 residues. Germline assignment: CDR1 SQVTM and CDR2 ANQGSEA. Trimming shortened V by 7 bases and J by 1 base, and 13 bases separated the two germline ends.